These 19 T cell receptor beta chains were sequenced from one sample in a study of T cells after yellow fever vaccination. TCRdb ran MiXCR on the 5' RACE reads and lists one entry per CDR3 protein. The table records 300,000 or so distinct CDR3 sequences, around 8.1% of them present only once. Sample: PBMCs, taken roughly 46 days after the first yellow fever vaccination. These receptors originate from a man aged 18 to 29 who received the YFV17D yellow fever vaccine.

This clonotype showed up many times. The rearrangement uses TRBV14 and TRBJ2-7; 7 bases are a match to TRBD2. Germline values: CDR1 SGHDN, CDR2 FVKESK. V trimming: 5 bases; J trimming: 4 bases; junction bases outside the gene matches: 14. CDR3 length equals 16 residues. Here the CDR3 reads CASSFGGRMALYEQYF. The CDR3, as DNA: TGTGCCAGCAGCTTCGGGGGGAGGATGGCTTTATACGAGCAGTACTTC.

In this sample, this clonotype turned up a few times. The genes are TRBV12-3 or TRBV12-4 and TRBJ2-7; either TRBD1 or TRBD2 may supply D (5 bases each). The CDR3 is made up of 12 amino acids. V lost 6 bases and J lost 5, with 11 bases in between. The CDR3 here is CASRGVVNEQYF. Here the CDR3 DNA reads TGTGCCAGCAGGGGGGTAGTAAACGAGCAGTACTTC.

The rearrangement links TRBV12-3 or TRBV12-4 to TRBJ2-7; D is uncertain. V dropped 3 bases and J dropped 7 bases, with 10 bases sitting between them. This CDR3 region has 12 residues. CDR3 protein: CASSFGTSEQYF. CDR3 DNA sequence: TGTGCCAGCAGTTTCGGCACATCGGAGCAGTACTTC.

The rearrangement joins TRBV28 to TRBJ2-1; D may be TRBD1 (5 bases). The V gene lost 9 bases and the J gene lost 8 bases, with 23 bases spanning the gap. This CDR3 has 15 residues. Per germline, CDR1 MDHEN and CDR2 SYDVKM. In DNA, the CDR3 is TGTGCCAGTGGCTCACTGGGGCTAGGGCAGGATGAGCAGTTCTTC. This codes for CASGSLGLGQDEQFF.

The rearrangement uses TRBV20-1 and TRBJ2-1; TRBD1 aligns across 7 bases. This CDR3 comprises 14 residues. The germline V gene has CDR1 DFQATT and CDR2 SNEGSKA (reference sequence). J was trimmed by 9 bases and V by 5 bases; bases with no gene match: 13. Written as DNA, the CDR3 is TGCAGTGCTGCTGGGACAGTGGAATATAGTGAGCAGTTCTTC. Amino acid sequence: CSAAGTVEYSEQFF.

This clonotype was seen a few times. The genes are TRBV7-3 and TRBJ2-3; a possible D gene is TRBD1 (6 bases). Trimming stripped 3 bases from V and 1 base from J, with 11 bases between. This CDR3 is 15 amino acids long. Germline V lookup: CDR1 SGHTA, CDR2 FQGTGA. The CDR3 region has the DNA TGTGCCAGCAGCTTTCAGGGGTTGGGCACAGATACGCAGTATTTT. This codes for CASSFQGLGTDTQYF.

This clonotype has just a few counts. The chain links TRBV2 to TRBJ2-7; D uncertain. This CDR3 is 13 amino acids long. V lost 2 bases and J 7 bases, leaving 12 bases between the germline ends. The germline V gene encodes CDR1 SNHLY and CDR2 FYNNEI. CDR3 coding DNA: TGTGCCAGCAGTGAATCTCAGGTGAGGGAGCAGTACGTC. Its translation: CASSESQVREQYV.

V is TRBV5-1 and J is TRBJ2-7, with TRBD2 as a possible D gene (5 bases). Trimming stripped 0 bases from V and 7 bases from J, with 14 bases between. The CDR3 is 14 residues long. Germline CDR1 SGHRS, CDR2 YFSETQ. The CDR3 nucleotides read TGCGCCAGCAGCTTGGGACAACCCTCGGGGGAGCAGTACGTC. It is translated as CASSLGQPSGEQYV.

This clonotype was counted ten times or more. The chain recombines TRBV29-1 with TRBJ2-3; unclear D gene. There are 13 residues in the CDR3. Per germline, CDR1 SQVTM and CDR2 ANQGSEA. V lost 3 bases, J lost 3 bases, and 10 bases lay in between. Here the CDR3 reads CSVDRTLTDTQYF. CDR3 nucleotide sequence: TGCAGCGTTGACAGGACCCTGACAGATACGCAGTATTTT.

This clonotype was seen only a few times. V usage is TRBV4-3 and J usage is TRBJ2-7, with D perhaps matching TRBD1 (6 bases). V gave up 0 bases and J gave up 3 bases, with 12 bases separating them. The germline V gene encodes CDR1 LGHNA and CDR2 YSLEER. This CDR3 comprises 15 residues. CDR3 sequence reads: CASSQELSGVYEQYV. CDR3 in DNA: TGCGCCAGCAGCCAAGAACTTTCAGGGGTCTACGAGCAGTACGTC.

This clonotype was counted between two and nine times. The chain uses TRBV7-9 and TRBJ1-4; D call uncertain. The CDR3 length is 13 residues. The V end lost 4 bases, the J end lost 7 bases, and 10 bases lay between the germline ends. Germline V gene data show CDR1 as SEHNR and CDR2 as FQNEAQ (reference sequence). The CDR3 here is CASSSRLGEKLFF. The CDR3, as DNA: TGTGCCAGCAGCTCACGATTAGGTGAAAAACTGTTTTTT.

About this clonotype: A much more abundant neighbour one base away suggests this may be a read error. Since the CDR3 does not end with the conserved phenylalanine or tryptophan, this likely comes from a read error. The V gene is TRBV10-3, the J gene TRBJ2-7; D may be TRBD1 (5 bases). The CDR3 sequence is 15 residues long. The V gene's germline CDR1 is ENHRY and CDR2 SYGVKD. V lost 4 bases to trimming and J lost 2 bases, with 15 bases between them. CDR3 amino acids: CAISAGQGDTYEQYL. Here the CDR3 DNA reads TGTGCCATCAGTGCAGGCCAGGGCGACACCTACGAGCAGTACTTA.

This clonotype was seen only a few times. The chain uses TRBV7-2 and TRBJ2-7, with D perhaps matching TRBD1 (6 bases). In germline, CDR1 is SGHTA, CDR2 FQGNSA. This CDR3 comprises 14 residues. Deletions cut 5 bases from V and 2 bases from J, with 13 bases between. In DNA, the CDR3 is TGTGCCAGCAGCCCCAGCGGACAGACCTACGAGCAGTACGTC. It translates to CASSPSGQTYEQYV.

In its sample, this clonotype was seen a few times. J is TRBJ2-3 and V is TRBV5-1; TRBD1 matches at 9 bases. Germline loops: CDR1 SGHRS, CDR2 YFSETQ. J lost 0 bases, V lost 4 bases, and 9 bases had no gene match. CDR3 length equals 17 residues. CDR3 nucleotide sequence: TGCGCCAGCAGCCCCATGACAGGGGGGTCTAGCACAGATACGCAGTATTTT. It is translated as CASSPMTGGSSTDTQYF.

The rearrangement links TRBV25-1 to TRBJ2-7; a weak D match, TRBD1 (5 bases). Deletions cut 7 bases from V and 2 bases from J, with 9 bases between. The CDR3 is 12 amino acids. The V gene's germline CDR1 is MGHDK and CDR2 SYGVNS. DNA for the CDR3: TGTGCCAGCAAGGGGCTCGCCTACGAGCAGTACTTC. Translating gives CASKGLAYEQYF.

This clonotype was recorded at least ten times. V is TRBV20-1 and J is TRBJ2-3, with TRBD1 matching over 7 bases. Looked up from germline, CDR1 is DFQATT and CDR2 is SNEGSKA (reference sequence). Unmatched junction bases numbered 6, after V lost 0 bases and J lost 3 bases. CDR3 length equals 15 residues. The DNA for the CDR3 is TGCAGTGCTAGAGACCGCAGGGGGAAAACAGATACGCAGTATTTT. Translation gives CSARDRRGKTDTQYF.

This clonotype came up many times. The chain employs TRBV9 and TRBJ2-5, with 12 bases lining up with TRBD2. The CDR3 sequence is 15 residues long. Germline assignment: CDR1 SGDLS and CDR2 YYNGEE. The V gene end was trimmed by 2 bases and the J gene end by 5 bases; junction bases not matched to a gene: 4. CDR3 sequence: CASSVLAGGPETQYF. The CDR3, as DNA: TGTGCCAGCAGCGTCCTAGCGGGGGGGCCGGAGACCCAGTACTTC.

This clonotype has a count of ten or more. The rearrangement joins TRBV12-3 or TRBV12-4 to TRBJ1-5, with D unresolved. Trimming left V 3 bases short and J 5 bases short, with 11 bases between. CDR3 length equals 14 residues. CDR3 sequence: CASSFWGGDQPQHF. CDR3 DNA sequence: TGTGCCAGCAGTTTTTGGGGAGGCGATCAGCCCCAGCATTTT.

This clonotype was counted ten times or more. The chain uses TRBV10-3 and TRBJ1-1; D ambiguous. Germline assignment: CDR1 ENHRY and CDR2 SYGVKD. With 6 bases removed from V and 1 base from J, the gap between germline ends came to 15 bases. CDR3 length: 15 amino acids. The CDR3 DNA reads TGTGCCATCAGAGCGTCAGCTCCCTGGAACACTGAAGCTTTCTTT. It translates to CAIRASAPWNTEAFF.